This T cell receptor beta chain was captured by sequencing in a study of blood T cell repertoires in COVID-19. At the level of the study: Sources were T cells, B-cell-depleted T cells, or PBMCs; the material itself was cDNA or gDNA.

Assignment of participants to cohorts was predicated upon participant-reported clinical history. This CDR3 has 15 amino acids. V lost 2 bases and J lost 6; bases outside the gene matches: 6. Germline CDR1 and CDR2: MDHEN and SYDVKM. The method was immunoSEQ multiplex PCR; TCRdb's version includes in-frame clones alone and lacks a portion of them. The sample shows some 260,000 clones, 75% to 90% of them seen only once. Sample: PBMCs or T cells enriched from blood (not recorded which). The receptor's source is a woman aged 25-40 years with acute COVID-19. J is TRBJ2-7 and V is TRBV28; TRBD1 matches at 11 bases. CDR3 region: CASSLPGQGVSEQYF. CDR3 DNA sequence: TGTGCCAGCAGTTTACCGGGACAGGGGGTCAGCGAGCAGTACTTC. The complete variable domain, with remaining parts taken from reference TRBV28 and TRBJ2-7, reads DVKVTQSSRYLVKRTGEKVFLECVQDMDHENMFWYRQDPGLGLRLIYFSYDVKMKEKGDIPEGYSVSREKKERFSLILESASTNQTSMYLCASSLPGQGVSEQYFGPGTRLTVT.